This T cell receptor (delta chain) was found in a study of gamma-delta T cells after stem cell transplantation. J lost 2 bases, V lost 3 bases, and 2 bases had no gene match. CDR1 is GEAIGNYY, CDR2 EKD, per germline. The CDR3 is 14 residues long. In this sample, this clone turned up a few times. TCRdb re-called clones from the RT-PCR reads using CATT. The repertoire consists of about 1,200 delta-chain clones, with 2.4% occurring once and the leading ten covering approximately 33%. Sequenced material: gamma-delta T cells. The sequence came from a human donor. It is not recorded whose cells these are; they may come from a transplant donor. The genes are TRDV2 and TRDJ1; 10 positions agree with TRDD3. CDR3 in amino acids: CACDPLGDTDKLIF. As DNA, the CDR3 is TGTGCCTGTGACCCACTGGGGGATACCGATAAACTCATCTTT.